This TCR beta chain was documented in a study of blood T cell repertoires in COVID-19. Germline CDR1 and CDR2: SNHLY and FYNNEI. V shed 7 bases and J 5 bases; nucleotides not matched to a gene: 9. There are 14 residues in the CDR3. How the authors handled the data: How many nucleated cells were present was estimated from reference gene primer amplification. Data came from immunoSEQ multiplex PCR; TCRdb stores just in-frame clones and leaves some out. Clone size and V and J calls were adopted from that table, with D and trimming inferred from the DNA. The sample yields tens of thousands of clones, about 83% seen once.

The chain combines TRBV2 with TRBJ1-1; 8 bases align to TRBD1. The clonotype originates from a man aged 30 to 45 with COVID-19, enrolled during active disease. Sequencing used peripheral blood. The CDR3 protein is CASTRTGKGTEAFF. CDR3 sequence (DNA): TGTGCCAGCACTAGGACAGGGAAGGGGACTGAAGCTTTCTTT.